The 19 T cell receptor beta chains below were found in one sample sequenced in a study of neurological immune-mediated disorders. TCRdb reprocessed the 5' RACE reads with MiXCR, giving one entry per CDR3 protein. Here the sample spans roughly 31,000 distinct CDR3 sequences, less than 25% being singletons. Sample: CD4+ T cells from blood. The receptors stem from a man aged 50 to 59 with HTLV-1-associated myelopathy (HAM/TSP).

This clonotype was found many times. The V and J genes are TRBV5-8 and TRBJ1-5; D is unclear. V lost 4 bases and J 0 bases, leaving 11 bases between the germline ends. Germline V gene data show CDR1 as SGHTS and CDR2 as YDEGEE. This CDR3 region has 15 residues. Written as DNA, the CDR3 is TGTGCCAGCAGCCTACTCCAGAATAGCAATCAGCCCCAGCATTTT. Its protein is CASSLLQNSNQPQHF.

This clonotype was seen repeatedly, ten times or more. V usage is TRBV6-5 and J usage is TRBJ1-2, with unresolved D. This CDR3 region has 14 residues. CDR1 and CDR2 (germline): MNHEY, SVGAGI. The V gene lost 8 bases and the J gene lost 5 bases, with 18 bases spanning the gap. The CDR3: CASALGTETYGYTF. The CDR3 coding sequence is TGTGCCAGCGCCCTTGGAACGGAAACTTATGGCTACACCTTC.

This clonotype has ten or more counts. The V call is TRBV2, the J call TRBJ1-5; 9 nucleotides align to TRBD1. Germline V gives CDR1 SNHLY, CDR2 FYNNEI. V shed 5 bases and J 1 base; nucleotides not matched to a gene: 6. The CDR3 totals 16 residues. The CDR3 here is CASSPGQGGSNQPQHF. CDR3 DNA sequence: TGTGCCAGCAGTCCGGGACAGGGAGGGAGCAATCAGCCCCAGCATTTT.

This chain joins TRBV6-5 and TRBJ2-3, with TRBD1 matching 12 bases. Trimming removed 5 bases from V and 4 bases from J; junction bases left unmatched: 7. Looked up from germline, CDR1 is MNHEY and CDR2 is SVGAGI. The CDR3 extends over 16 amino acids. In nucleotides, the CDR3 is TGTGCCAGCAGTCGCACCGGGACAGGGGGCCCAGATACGCAGTATTTT. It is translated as CASSRTGTGGPDTQYF.

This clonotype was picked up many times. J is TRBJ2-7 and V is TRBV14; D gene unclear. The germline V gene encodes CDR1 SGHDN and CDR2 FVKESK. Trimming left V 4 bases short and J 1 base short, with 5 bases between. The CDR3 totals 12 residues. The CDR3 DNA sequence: TGTGCCAGCAGCCTGGGGTCCTACGAGCAGTACTTC. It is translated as CASSLGSYEQYF.

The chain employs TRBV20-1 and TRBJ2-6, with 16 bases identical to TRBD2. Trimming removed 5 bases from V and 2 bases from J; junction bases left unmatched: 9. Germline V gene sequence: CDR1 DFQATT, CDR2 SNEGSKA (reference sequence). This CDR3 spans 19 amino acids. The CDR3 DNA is TGCAGTGCTCATCGGCGGGGACTAGCGGGGGGGCCTGGGGCCAACGTCCTGACTTTC. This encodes CSAHRRGLAGGPGANVLTF.

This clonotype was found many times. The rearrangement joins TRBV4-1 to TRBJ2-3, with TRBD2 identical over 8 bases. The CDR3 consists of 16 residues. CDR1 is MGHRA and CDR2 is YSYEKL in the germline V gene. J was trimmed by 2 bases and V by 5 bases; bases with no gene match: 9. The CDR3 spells CASSGGQRESTDTQYF. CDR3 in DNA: TGCGCCAGCAGCGGGGGCCAGCGGGAGTCCACAGATACGCAGTATTTT.

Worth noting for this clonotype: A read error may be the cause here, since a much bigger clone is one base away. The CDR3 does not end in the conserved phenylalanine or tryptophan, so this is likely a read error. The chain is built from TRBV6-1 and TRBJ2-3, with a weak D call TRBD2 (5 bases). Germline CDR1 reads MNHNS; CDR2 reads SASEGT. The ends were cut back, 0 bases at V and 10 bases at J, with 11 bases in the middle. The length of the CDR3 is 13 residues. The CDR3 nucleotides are TGTGCCAGCAGTGAAGCTTTTAAGAGGGCGCAGTATTTG. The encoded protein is CASSEAFKRAQYL.

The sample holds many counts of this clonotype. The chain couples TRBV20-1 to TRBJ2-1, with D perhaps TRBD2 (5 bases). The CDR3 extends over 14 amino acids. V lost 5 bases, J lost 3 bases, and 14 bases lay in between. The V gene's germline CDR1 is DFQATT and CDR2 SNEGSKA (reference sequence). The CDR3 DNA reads TGCAGTGCTGAATCCCTGGAGGACTACAATGAGCAGTTCTTC. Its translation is CSAESLEDYNEQFF.

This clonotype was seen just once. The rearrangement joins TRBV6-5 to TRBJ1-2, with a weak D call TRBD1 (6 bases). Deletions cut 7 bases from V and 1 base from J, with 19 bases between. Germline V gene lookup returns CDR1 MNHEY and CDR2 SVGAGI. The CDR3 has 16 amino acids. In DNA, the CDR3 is TGTGCCAGCACCTCAGCGACAGGACGCTTTAACTATGGCTACACCTTC. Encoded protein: CASTSATGRFNYGYTF.

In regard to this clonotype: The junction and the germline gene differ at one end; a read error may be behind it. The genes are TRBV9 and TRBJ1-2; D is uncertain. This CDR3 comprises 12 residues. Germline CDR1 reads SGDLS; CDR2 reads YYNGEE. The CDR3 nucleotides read TGTGCCAGCAGCGTAGATGTCGGTGGCTGCACTTTC. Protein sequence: CASSVDVGGCTF.

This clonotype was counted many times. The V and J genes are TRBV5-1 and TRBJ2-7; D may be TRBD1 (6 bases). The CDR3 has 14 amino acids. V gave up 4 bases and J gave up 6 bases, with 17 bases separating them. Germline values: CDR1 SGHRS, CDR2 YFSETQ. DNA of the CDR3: TGCGCCAGCAGCCCGTACGGGACAAGAGGCGAGCAGTACTTC. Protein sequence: CASSPYGTRGEQYF.

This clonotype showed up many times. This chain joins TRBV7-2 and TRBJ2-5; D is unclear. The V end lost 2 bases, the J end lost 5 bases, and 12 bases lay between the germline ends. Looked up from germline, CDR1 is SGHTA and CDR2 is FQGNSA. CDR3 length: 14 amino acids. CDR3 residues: CASSLTRTIETQYF. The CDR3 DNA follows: TGTGCCAGCAGCTTAACCAGGACCATCGAGACCCAGTACTTC.

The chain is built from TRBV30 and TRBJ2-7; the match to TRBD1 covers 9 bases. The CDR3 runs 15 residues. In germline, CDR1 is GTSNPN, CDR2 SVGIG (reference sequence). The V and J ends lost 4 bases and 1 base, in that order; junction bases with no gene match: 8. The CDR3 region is CAWKTSGTGSYEQYF. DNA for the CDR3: TGTGCCTGGAAAACCTCCGGGACAGGGTCCTACGAGCAGTACTTC.

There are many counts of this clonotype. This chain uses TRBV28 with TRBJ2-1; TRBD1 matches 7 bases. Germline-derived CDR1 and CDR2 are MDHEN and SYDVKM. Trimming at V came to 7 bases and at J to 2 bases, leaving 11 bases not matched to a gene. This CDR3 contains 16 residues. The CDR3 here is CASKPHRGDTYNEQFF. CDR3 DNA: TGTGCCAGCAAACCTCACAGGGGAGACACCTACAATGAGCAGTTCTTC.

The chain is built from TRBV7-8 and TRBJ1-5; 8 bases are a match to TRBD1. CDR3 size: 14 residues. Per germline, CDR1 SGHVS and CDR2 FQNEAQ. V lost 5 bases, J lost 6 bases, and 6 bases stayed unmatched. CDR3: CASSPDRAGQPQHF. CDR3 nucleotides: TGTGCCAGCAGCCCGGACAGGGCGGGTCAGCCCCAGCATTTT.

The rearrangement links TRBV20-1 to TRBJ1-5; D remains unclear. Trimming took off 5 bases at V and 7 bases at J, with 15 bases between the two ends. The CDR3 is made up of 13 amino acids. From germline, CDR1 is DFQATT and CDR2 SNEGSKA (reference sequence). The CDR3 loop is CSALPRTTQPQHF. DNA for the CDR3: TGCAGTGCTCTACCCCGGACGACACAGCCCCAGCATTTT.

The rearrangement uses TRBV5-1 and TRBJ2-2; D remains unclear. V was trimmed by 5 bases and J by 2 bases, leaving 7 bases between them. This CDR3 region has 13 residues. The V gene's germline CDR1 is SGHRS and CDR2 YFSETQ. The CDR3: CASSQDNTGELFF. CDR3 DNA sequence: TGCGCCAGCAGTCAGGACAACACCGGGGAGCTGTTTTTT. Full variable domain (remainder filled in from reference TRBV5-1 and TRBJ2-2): KAGVTQTPRYLIKTRGQQVTLSCSPISGHRSVSWYQQTPGQGLQFLFEYFSETQRNKGNFPGRFSGRQFSNSRSEMNVSTLELGDSALYLCASSQDNTGELFFGEGSRLTVL.

The CDR3 loop is CASSLLGNTEAFF. The CDR3 DNA reads TGTGCCAGCAGCTTACTAGGGAACACTGAAGCTTTCTTT. V gene TRBV7-8 combines with J gene TRBJ1-1; D gene ambiguous. Germline lookup yields CDR1 SGHVS and CDR2 FQNEAQ. V was clipped by 2 bases and J by 1 base, with 5 bases between them. The CDR3 length is 13 residues.